The rows below give T cell receptor beta chains drawn from one sample of a study of T-cell reconstitution after alpha-beta-depleted transplantation in children. TCRdb independently ran MiXCR on the PCR reads; one entry per CDR3 protein. Here the sample spans approximately 640,000 distinct CDR3 sequences, 15% to 20% being singletons. The sample consisted of PBMCs from the stem cell graft donor, taken from the stem cell graft. Every receptor here comes from a human donor who donated a stem cell graft to a child with acute myeloid leukemia. CDR3s include the opening cysteine and the closing phenylalanine or tryptophan. Fields, in order: clone size, D gene, V gene, J gene, CDR3 protein, CDR3 DNA. D genes are given only for firm matches. The listing skips clone size in some rows; elsewhere it reads once, few, many or a size class.

>many|TRBD1|TRBV20-1|TRBJ2-5
CSAPGGTGTQYF
TGCAGTGCTCCAGGGGGAACGGGGACCCAGTACTTC
>many|TRBD2|TRBV20-1|TRBJ2-5
CSAHPGGRRFETQYF
TGCAGTGCCCATCCCGGCGGGAGAAGATTTGAGACCCAGTACTTC
>many|NA|TRBV5-5|TRBJ2-3
CASSLGGLLLTDTQYF
TGTGCCAGCAGCTTGGGCGGGTTGTTGCTCACAGATACGCAGTATTTT
>many|NA|TRBV25-1|TRBJ2-7
CASSEYPRGMHEQYF
TGTGCCAGCAGTGAATATCCGAGGGGGATGCACGAGCAGTACTTC
>NA|TRBD2|TRBV5-6|TRBJ2-2
CASTSWAGDTGELFF
TGTGCCAGCACCTCTTGGGCGGGGGACACCGGGGAGCTGTTTTTT
>NA|NA|TRBV12-3/TRBV12-4|TRBJ1-1
CASGLGPLNTEAFF
TGTGCCAGCGGTTTAGGGCCTTTGAACACTGAAGCTTTCTTT
>NA|NA|TRBV25-1|TRBJ2-2
CASSEKTATNTGELFF
TGTGCCAGCAGTGAAAAAACAGCCACGAACACCGGGGAGCTGTTTTTT
>NA|NA|TRBV6-2/TRBV6-3|TRBJ1-4
CASSYSKGVVTNEKLFF
TGTGCCAGCAGTTACTCGAAGGGGGTCGTAACTAATGAAAAACTGTTTTTT
>many|TRBD1|TRBV4-3|TRBJ2-1
CASSQEVYRDRAYNEQFF
TGCGCCAGCAGCCAAGAAGTGTATAGGGACAGGGCTTACAATGAGCAGTTCTTC
>few|TRBD1|TRBV7-6|TRBJ1-6
CASSPETGSLLHF
TGTGCCAGCAGCCCCGAGACAGGGTCTCTCCTCCACTTT
>few|NA|TRBV5-1|TRBJ2-2
CASSLGAFGELFF
TGCGCCAGCAGCTTGGGAGCGTTCGGGGAGCTGTTTTTT
>many|NA|TRBV20-1|TRBJ1-1
CSARDDRREVTNTEAFF
TGCAGTGCTAGAGATGACCGTCGGGAAGTGACGAACACTGAAGCTTTCTTT
>NA|TRBD2|TRBV20-1|TRBJ2-5
CSAPGGNKETQYF
TGCAGTGCACCCGGGGGGAATAAGGAGACCCAGTACTTC
>NA|NA|TRBV24-1|TRBJ2-5
CATSEHRDTDQETQYF
TGTGCCACCAGTGAGCACCGGGACACCGACCAAGAGACCCAGTACTTC
>many|NA|TRBV15|TRBJ1-1
CATSTSRPLEAFF
TGTGCCACCAGCACCTCCCGGCCCCTTGAAGCTTTCTTT
>many|NA|TRBV12-3/TRBV12-4|TRBJ1-1
CASSFQGPEAFF
TGTGCCAGCAGTTTTCAAGGGCCTGAAGCTTTCTTT
>many|NA|TRBV29-1|TRBJ1-2
CSVGDNIDGYTF
TGCAGCGTAGGGGACAATATCGACGGCTACACCTTC
>few|NA|TRBV10-3|TRBJ1-5
CAISEGFNQPQHF
TGTGCCATCAGTGAGGGATTTAATCAGCCCCAGCATTTT
>many|TRBD2|TRBV12-3/TRBV12-4|TRBJ2-1
CASCPGLASNEQFF
TGTGCCAGCTGTCCGGGACTAGCAAGCAATGAGCAGTTCTTC
>few|NA|TRBV7-9|TRBJ1-1
CASSLQDSLAFF
TGTGCCAGCAGCTTGCAGGACAGTTTGGCTTTCTTT
>NA|TRBD1|TRBV28|TRBJ2-2
CASSFYRGFAGELFF
TGTGCCAGCAGTTTTTACAGGGGTTTCGCCGGGGAGCTGTTTTTT
>many|TRBD1|TRBV20-1|TRBJ1-6
CSARLTGDNNSPLHF
TGCAGTGCTAGGTTGACAGGGGATAACAATTCACCCCTCCACTTT
>many|NA|TRBV20-1|TRBJ2-2
CSASDREDTGELFF
TGCAGTGCTTCCGACAGGGAGGACACCGGGGAGCTGTTTTTT
>many|TRBD1|TRBV7-2|TRBJ2-3
CASSLRGLVDTQYF
TGTGCCAGCAGCCTCAGGGGGCTGGTAGATACGCAGTATTTT
>NA|TRBD1|TRBV11-3|TRBJ1-2
CASSFPGTGDGYTF
TGTGCCAGCAGCTTCCCCGGGACAGGGGATGGCTACACCTTC
>many|TRBD1|TRBV4-2|TRBJ2-1
CASSQDGQGMNNEQFF
TGTGCCAGCAGCCAAGACGGACAGGGTATGAACAATGAGCAGTTCTTC
>many|NA|TRBV5-5|TRBJ2-1
CASSLLGSEQFF
TGTGCCAGCAGCTTGTTGGGGAGTGAGCAGTTCTTC
>many|NA|TRBV6-5|TRBJ2-4
CASSITSGRQNIQYF
TGTGCCAGCAGTATAACCTCGGGGCGGCAAAACATTCAGTACTTC
>many|NA|TRBV10-3|TRBJ1-6
CAINGGSNSPLHF
TGTGCCATCAATGGGGGCTCGAATTCACCCCTCCACTTT
>many|NA|TRBV20-1|TRBJ2-3
CSAPGTPGQYF
TGCAGTGCTCCCGGGACTCCGGGTCAGTATTTT
>NA|NA|TRBV14|TRBJ2-5
CASSQFRVTQETQYF
TGTGCCAGCAGCCAATTCCGAGTGACCCAAGAGACCCAGTACTTC
>few|TRBD2|TRBV6-2/TRBV6-3|TRBJ2-1
CASSLAGGPRQFF
TGTGCCAGCAGTTTGGCGGGGGGTCCACGGCAGTTCTTC
>many|TRBD1|TRBV25-1|TRBJ2-7
CASSEFRTGGDEQYF
TGTGCCAGCAGTGAATTTCGGACAGGGGGCGACGAGCAGTACTTC
>many|NA|TRBV12-3/TRBV12-4|TRBJ2-4
CASSFGTAKNIQYF
TGTGCCAGCAGTTTTGGGACTGCCAAAAACATTCAGTACTTC
>NA|NA|TRBV4-3|TRBJ2-3
CASSQDRHTGWAGDTQYF
TGCGCCAGCAGCCAAGATCGCCACACCGGTTGGGCGGGAGATACGCAGTATTTT
>many|TRBD1|TRBV7-2|TRBJ1-4
CASSRGRNEKLFF
TGTGCCAGCAGCAGGGGGCGTAATGAAAAACTGTTTTTT
>NA|NA|TRBV7-9|TRBJ2-2
CASSLAPGELPGELFF
TGTGCCAGCAGCTTAGCTCCTGGGGAGCTGCCCGGGGAGCTGTTTTTT
>NA|NA|TRBV6-1|TRBJ2-4
CASSAFPENIQYF
TGTGCCAGCAGCGCCTTCCCGGAAAACATTCAGTACTTC
>NA|NA|TRBV5-1|TRBJ2-6
CASCWTVFSGANVLTF
TGCGCCAGCTGCTGGACAGTCTTCTCTGGGGCCAACGTCCTGACTTTC
>few|TRBD1|TRBV4-3|TRBJ2-1
CASSPGTGVYEQFF
TGCGCCAGCAGCCCCGGGACAGGGGTATATGAGCAGTTCTTC
>NA|TRBD1|TRBV12-3/TRBV12-4|TRBJ1-5
CASTGQGGRQPQHF
TGTGCCAGCACGGGACAGGGAGGGCGTCAGCCCCAGCATTTT
>many|NA|TRBV20-1|TRBJ2-3
CSGSIAPSDTQYF
TGCAGTGGGTCCATTGCTCCTTCAGATACGCAGTATTTT
>many|NA|TRBV5-6|TRBJ1-1
CASSLGYGTEAFF
TGTGCCAGCAGCTTGGGATACGGCACTGAAGCTTTCTTT
>many|NA|TRBV20-1|TRBJ1-2
CSARDRGYTF
TGCAGTGCTAGAGATCGGGGCTACACCTTC
>many|NA|TRBV20-1|TRBJ2-2
CSATPYGQRNTGELFF
TGCAGTGCTACCCCCTATGGACAGAGGAACACCGGGGAGCTGTTTTTT
>NA|TRBD1|TRBV6-2/TRBV6-3|TRBJ1-5
CASRLQGGGNQPQHF
TGTGCCAGCAGGTTACAGGGGGGCGGCAATCAGCCCCAGCATTTT
>many|NA|TRBV29-1|TRBJ2-3
CSVGGWGTDTQYF
TGCAGCGTCGGAGGGTGGGGCACAGATACGCAGTATTTT
>few|NA|TRBV25-1|TRBJ2-7
CASSEGRGLAYEQYF
TGTGCCAGCAGTGAGGGTCGGGGGTTAGCCTACGAGCAGTACTTC
>many|NA|TRBV29-1|TRBJ1-2
CSAADLYGYTF
TGCAGCGCCGCCGACCTCTATGGCTACACCTTC
>few|NA|TRBV7-9|TRBJ1-2
CASSLVSPRGYTF
TGTGCCAGCAGCTTAGTATCGCCACGGGGCTACACCTTC
>many|TRBD2|TRBV15|TRBJ2-3
CATSRASGGEDTQYF
TGTGCCACCAGCAGAGCAAGCGGGGGAGAGGATACGCAGTATTTT
>few|TRBD2|TRBV25-1|TRBJ2-5
CASGGAGAGKETQYF
TGTGCCAGCGGGGGAGCGGGGGCCGGGAAAGAGACCCAGTACTTC
>many|NA|TRBV20-1|TRBJ2-3
CSARVPGRWDTQYF
TGCAGTGCTAGAGTGCCGGGTAGATGGGATACGCAGTATTTT